Each of the 24 T cell receptor beta chains below was sequenced from the same sample in a study of T cells in Graves' hyperthyroidism and ophthalmopathy. Using RNA transcripts as the source, TCR beta CDR3 regions were amplified. Initially, a first-round RT-PCR of the TCR CDR3 employed the HTBI primer set. TCRdb called the multiplex PCR reads again in MiXCR, with one record for every CDR3 protein. Here the sample spans hundreds of thousands of distinct CDR3 sequences, roughly 14% being singletons. The sequencing input was blood. The source of these receptors is a woman in her 40s with Graves' ophthalmopathy.

This clonotype has a count of ten or more. The chain employs TRBV11-2 and TRBJ2-7, with D perhaps matching TRBD2 (6 bases). CDR3 length equals 16 residues. CDR1 is SGHAT and CDR2 is FQNNGV in the germline V gene. Between the trimmed V and J ends, which lost 5 bases and 2 bases, there was a span of 19 bases. This CDR3 is CASSTRRGLPPYEQYF. Here the CDR3 DNA reads TGTGCCAGCAGCACCCGACGGGGACTTCCCCCCTACGAGCAGTACTTC.

This sequence joins TRBV28 and TRBJ2-7; 9 bases line up with TRBD2. There are 15 residues in the CDR3. The V segment lost 2 bases and the J segment 2 bases; nucleotides outside the gene matches: 4. From germline, CDR1 is MDHEN and CDR2 SYDVKM. The CDR3 reads CASSLGSSGTYEQYF. The CDR3 nucleotides read TGTGCCAGCAGTTTAGGGTCTAGCGGGACCTACGAGCAGTACTTC.

The CDR3 spells CATSGRRTGLETQYF. The CDR3 DNA sequence: TGTGCCACCAGCGGACGCAGGACAGGGCTAGAGACCCAGTACTTC. The J gene is TRBJ2-5, the V gene TRBV15; 8 nucleotides line up with TRBD1. CDR1 and CDR2 from the germline V gene are LNHNV and YYDKDF (reference sequence). The junction had 9 bases not matched to a gene; V was cut back by 5 bases and J by 4 bases. CDR3 size: 15 residues.

This clonotype has ten or more counts. This chain joins TRBV12-3 or TRBV12-4 and TRBJ2-5; TRBD2 agrees at 10 bases. CDR3 size: 15 residues. V shed 2 bases and J 5 bases; nucleotides not matched to a gene: 5. The CDR3 is CASSLWSGRGETQYF. The CDR3 nucleotides read TGTGCCAGCAGTTTATGGAGCGGGAGGGGTGAGACCCAGTACTTC.

This clonotype was recorded at least ten times. The genes are TRBV10-3 and TRBJ2-5, with D uncertain. From germline, CDR1 is ENHRY and CDR2 SYGVKD. V was clipped by 11 bases and J by 2 bases, with 12 bases between them. The CDR3 length is 12 residues. CDR3 sequence (DNA): TGTGCCCACGGGTCCGGTCAAGAGACCCAGTACTTC. Its protein is CAHGSGQETQYF.

This clonotype was seen ten or more times. This chain links TRBV7-3 with TRBJ2-5, with 9 bases lining up with TRBD1. After removal of 6 bases from V and 5 bases from J, the junction contained 10 bases not matched to a gene. Looked up from germline, CDR1 is SGHTA and CDR2 is FQGTGA. The CDR3 runs to 15 residues. The CDR3 protein is CASSPMDRGGETQYF. The CDR3 coding sequence is TGTGCCAGCAGTCCCATGGACAGGGGTGGTGAGACCCAGTACTTC.

This clonotype was seen ten or more times. CDR3 sequence reads: CASNPRDTEAFF. DNA for the CDR3: TGTGCCAGCAACCCTCGGGACACTGAAGCTTTCTTT. The chain carries TRBV7-9 and TRBJ1-1; D remains unclear. The germline CDR1 and CDR2 sequences are SEHNR and FQNEAQ (reference sequence). The V gene lost 7 bases and the J gene lost 3 bases, with 9 bases spanning the gap. The CDR3 is 12 amino acids.

This clonotype was found a few times. The chain is built from TRBV24-1 and TRBJ2-7; TRBD1 agrees at 9 bases. Germline V gene sequence: CDR1 KGHDR, CDR2 SFDVKD. J lost 1 base, V lost 12 bases, and 9 bases had no gene match. The CDR3 loop spans 14 amino acids. The CDR3 is CAAAGTGNSYEQYF. CDR3 nucleotide sequence: TGTGCCGCCGCCGGGACAGGGAATTCCTACGAGCAGTACTTC.

Ten or more counts support this clonotype. The V and J genes are TRBV20-1 and TRBJ2-5, with TRBD2 as a possible D gene (5 bases). Germline V CDR1 and CDR2: DFQATT, SNEGSKA (reference sequence). The CDR3 consists of 13 residues. V lost 1 base, J lost 5 bases, and 11 bases lay in between. The CDR3 DNA sequence: TGCAGTGCTAGAGGGCCCATAGCGGAGACCCAGTACTTC. Protein product: CSARGPIAETQYF.

Remarks on this clonotype: A much more abundant neighbour one base away suggests this may be a read error. J is TRBJ1-5 and V is TRBV20-1, with D perhaps matching TRBD1 (5 bases). There are 13 residues in the CDR3. The germline V gene encodes CDR1 DFQATT and CDR2 SNEGSKA (reference sequence). V was shortened by 4 bases and J by 5 bases, with 12 bases between the two germline ends. CDR3 nucleotide sequence: TGCAGTGCTACGGGGGAACACGATCAGCCCCAGCATTTT. Amino acids: CSATGEHDQPQHF.

This clonotype showed up many times. This chain connects TRBV6-2 or TRBV6-3 to TRBJ1-1, with a possible D match to TRBD1 (5 bases). The V gene's germline CDR1 is MNHEY and CDR2 SVGEGT. The CDR3 length is 13 residues. Between the trimmed V and J ends, which lost 7 bases and 0 bases, there was a span of 9 bases. CDR3 nucleotides: TGTGCCAGCAATCGACAGCTGAACACTGAAGCTTTCTTT. This codes for CASNRQLNTEAFF.

This clonotype was seen only a few times. The chain is built from TRBV27 and TRBJ2-7; tentatively, D is TRBD1 (5 bases). Trimming cost V 2 bases and J 3 bases, with 14 bases left between them. Germline V lookup: CDR1 MNHEY, CDR2 SMNVEV (reference sequence). The CDR3 contains 15 residues. CDR3 nucleotide sequence: TGTGCCAGCAGTTTAACAGGATTGTACTACTACGAGCAGTACTTC. This encodes CASSLTGLYYYEQYF.

This clonotype was recorded a few times. V is TRBV11-3 and J is TRBJ2-7; 15 nucleotides match TRBD2. The CDR3 sequence is 19 residues long. Trimming removed 5 bases from V and 6 bases from J; junction bases left unmatched: 17. Germline V gene data show CDR1 as SGHNT and CDR2 as YENEEA. The CDR3 sequence: CASSPARTSGRAFFSEQYF. In nucleotides, the CDR3 is TGTGCCAGCAGCCCAGCCCGGACTAGCGGGAGGGCCTTTTTCTCCGAGCAGTACTTC.

The chain has TRBV20-1 and TRBJ2-7, with 11 bases lining up with TRBD2. The CDR3 has 17 residues. The ends lost 4 bases at V and 0 bases at J; junction bases unmatched: 11. The germline CDR1 and CDR2 sequences are DFQATT and SNEGSKA (reference sequence). The CDR3 sequence: CSATSEGTSGFSYEQYF. CDR3 nucleotide sequence: TGCAGTGCTACCTCAGAGGGGACTAGCGGATTCTCCTACGAGCAGTACTTC.

The genes are TRBV10-3 and TRBJ2-7; TRBD1 matches 8 bases. After removal of 0 bases from V and 4 bases from J, the junction contained 8 bases not matched to a gene. The germline V gene encodes CDR1 ENHRY and CDR2 SYGVKD. The CDR3 consists of 16 residues. The CDR3 sequence is CAISESWTGTFYEQYF. In nucleotides, the CDR3 is TGTGCCATCAGTGAGTCATGGACAGGGACCTTTTACGAGCAGTACTTC.

This clonotype was detected ten times or more. The chain joins TRBV20-1 to TRBJ2-7, with 10 nucleotides matching TRBD2. Per germline, CDR1 DFQATT and CDR2 SNEGSKA (reference sequence). The CDR3 has 17 amino acids. J was trimmed by 2 bases and V by 0 bases; bases with no gene match: 10. The CDR3 DNA sequence: TGCAGTGCTAGAGATAGCGAAGCGGGAGGGCGGCCCTACGAGCAGTACTTC. This encodes CSARDSEAGGRPYEQYF.

DNA for the CDR3: TGTGCCACCAGTTCCGCAGCTGGAAACACCATATATTTT. Its protein is CATSSAAGNTIYF. This chain joins TRBV15 and TRBJ1-3; no clear D. CDR1 is LNHNV and CDR2 is YYDKDF in the germline V gene (reference sequence). CDR3 length: 13 amino acids. V lost 6 bases and J 2 bases, leaving 8 bases between the germline ends.

This clonotype was counted many times. The gene calls are TRBV30 and TRBJ1-1; perhaps TRBD1 as D (6 bases). The V end lost 5 bases, the J end lost 1 base, and 14 bases lay between the germline ends. Germline V CDR1 and CDR2: GTSNPN, SVGIG (reference sequence). The CDR3 length is 14 residues. CDR3 coding DNA: TGTGCCTGGGGAACAGGGAGGGGGAACACTGAAGCTTTCTTT. Its translation: CAWGTGRGNTEAFF.

At least ten counts were recorded for this clonotype. V usage is TRBV27 and J usage is TRBJ2-7; no clear D. Germline V gene lookup returns CDR1 MNHEY and CDR2 SMNVEV (reference sequence). V lost 7 bases and J lost 3, with 16 bases in between. The CDR3 has 14 residues. The CDR3 loop is CASTRAGRGYEQYF. DNA of the CDR3: TGTGCCAGCACCCGGGCAGGCAGAGGCTACGAGCAGTACTTC.

There are many counts of this clonotype. The chain couples TRBV11-2 to TRBJ2-5; maybe TRBD2 (5 bases). The CDR3 is 16 amino acids. Germline CDR1 is SGHAT and CDR2 is FQNNGV. V shed 5 bases and J shed 2 bases, with 18 bases lying between them. CDR3 bases: TGTGCCAGCAGCCGACTAACAGCGCCAGGTCAAGAGACCCAGTACTTC. It specifies CASSRLTAPGQETQYF.

There are many counts of this clonotype. The chain recombines TRBV12-3 or TRBV12-4 with TRBJ2-7; 7 bases map to TRBD1. The CDR3 runs 15 residues. Trimming cost V 7 bases and J 0 bases; bases outside gene matches: 9. The CDR3 DNA reads as TGTGCCAGCACTACGGGGACAGTGGACTCCTACGAGCAGTACTTC. It codes for CASTTGTVDSYEQYF.

This clonotype was seen a few times. This sequence joins TRBV19 and TRBJ2-7, with TRBD2 matching 9 bases. After removal of 9 bases from V and 9 bases from J, the junction contained 6 bases not matched to a gene. Germline V gene lookup returns CDR1 LNHDA and CDR2 SQIVND (reference sequence). The CDR3 consists of 11 residues. CDR3 nucleotides: TGTGCCAGCAGCGGGGGGCGCGGGCAGTACTTC. It translates to CASSGGRGQYF.

J is TRBJ1-5 and V is TRBV6-1; perhaps TRBD1 as D (6 bases). Trimming shortened V by 2 bases and J by 3 bases, and 14 bases separated the two germline ends. Germline assignment: CDR1 MNHNS and CDR2 SASEGT. The CDR3 runs 16 residues. CDR3 region: CASSELGGPSNQPQHF. As DNA, the CDR3 is TGTGCCAGCAGTGAATTGGGGGGCCCGTCCAATCAGCCCCAGCATTTT.

This clonotype showed up many times. This chain links TRBV12-3 or TRBV12-4 with TRBJ1-1, with D possibly matching TRBD1 (6 bases). Trimming stripped 5 bases from V and 0 bases from J, with 16 bases between. This CDR3 comprises 16 residues. In DNA, the CDR3 is TGTGCCAGCAGTGCCCCTACCGGGACACTGAACACTGAAGCTTTCTTT. Translating it yields CASSAPTGTLNTEAFF.